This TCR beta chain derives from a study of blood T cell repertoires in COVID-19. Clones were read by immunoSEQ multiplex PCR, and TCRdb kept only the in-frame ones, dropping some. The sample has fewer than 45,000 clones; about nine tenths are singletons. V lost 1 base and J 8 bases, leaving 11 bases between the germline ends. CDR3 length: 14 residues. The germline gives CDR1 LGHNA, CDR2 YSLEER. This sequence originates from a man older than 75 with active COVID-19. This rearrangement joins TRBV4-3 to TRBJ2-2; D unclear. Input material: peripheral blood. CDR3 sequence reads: CASSQVGSPGELFF. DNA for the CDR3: TGCGCCAGCAGCCAAGTGGGCAGCCCAGGGGAGCTGTTTTTT.